A single sample gave rise to the 19 T cell receptor beta chains below, sequenced in a study of shared clonotypes between healthy human individuals. Measured with immunoSEQ multiplex PCR; TCRdb has only the in-frame clones, and not every one. The sample holds about 990,000 clones, about four fifths seen once. The sample taken for sequencing was memory CD4+ T cells from PBMCs. The subset is: CD45RA-negative fraction. These receptor sequences come from a man aged 18 to 29 in good health. Some clones in this sample may be carry-over from other donors' samples.

The J gene is TRBJ2-3, the V gene TRBV5-1; 10 bases map to TRBD1. The CDR3 is 15 residues long. V trimming: 0 bases; J trimming: 6 bases; junction bases outside the gene matches: 4. The V gene's germline CDR1 is SGHRS and CDR2 YFSETQ. The CDR3 spells CASSLAGTGEDTQYF. CDR3 bases: TGCGCCAGCAGCTTGGCCGGGACAGGGGAGGATACGCAGTATTTT.

The V gene is TRBV5-6, the J gene TRBJ1-2; D remains unclear. CDR1 is SGHDT and CDR2 is YYEEEE in the germline V gene. This CDR3 has 16 residues. Trimming removed 0 bases from V and 4 bases from J, with 16 bases in between. Here the CDR3 reads CASSLAPRVDFYGYTF. DNA for the CDR3: TGTGCCAGCAGCTTGGCTCCCCGGGTAGACTTCTATGGCTACACCTTC.

V and J are TRBV25-1 and TRBJ2-5; D is possibly TRBD1 (5 bases). V lost 4 bases, J lost 7 bases, and 10 bases lay in between. Per germline, CDR1 MGHDK and CDR2 SYGVNS. The length of the CDR3 is 12 residues. CDR3 protein: CASSGQLGTQYF. In nucleotides, the CDR3 is TGTGCCAGCAGTGGACAGTTAGGGACCCAGTACTTC. Complete variable domain (other parts from reference TRBV25-1 and TRBJ2-5): EADIYQTPRYLVIGTGKKITLECSQTMGHDKMYWYQQDPGMELHLIHYSYGVNSTEKGDLSSESTVSRIRTEHFPLTLESARPSHTSQYLCASSGQLGTQYFGPGTRLLVL.

The V and J genes are TRBV5-1 and TRBJ1-1; 7 bases are shared with TRBD1. Germline V gene data show CDR1 as SGHRS and CDR2 as YFSETQ. After removal of 3 bases from V and 4 bases from J, the junction contained 12 bases not matched to a gene. There are 16 residues in the CDR3. CDR3 nucleotide sequence: TGCGCCAGCAGCTCCCTGACAGGGTTTGGTGGCACTGAAGCTTTCTTT. It specifies CASSSLTGFGGTEAFF. The entire variable domain, with the rest obtained from reference TRBV5-1 and TRBJ1-1, is as follows: KAGVTQTPRYLIKTRGQQVTLSCSPISGHRSVSWYQQTPGQGLQFLFEYFSETQRNKGNFPGRFSGRQFSNSRSEMNVSTLELGDSALYLCASSSLTGFGGTEAFFGQGTRLTVV.

This clone was detected many times. This same CDR3 is encoded by further DNA sequences in the sample. The chain employs TRBV4-1 and TRBJ2-7, with D possibly being TRBD1 (6 bases). V lost 5 bases and J 2 bases, leaving 13 bases between the germline ends. Germline lookup yields CDR1 MGHRA and CDR2 YSYEKL. The CDR3 contains 14 residues. DNA of the CDR3: TGCGCCAGCAGCGCCCTCGGGACACCCTACGAGCAGTACTTC. Translation: CASSALGTPYEQYF.

The chain combines TRBV7-2 with TRBJ1-4; D is unclear. The germline V and J ends were trimmed by 6 bases and 7 bases, with 15 bases remaining between them. This CDR3 has 14 amino acids. Per the germline V gene, CDR1 is SGHTA and CDR2 is FQGNSA. This CDR3 reads CASSPGRWGEKLFF. The CDR3 bases are TGTGCCAGCAGTCCCGGGAGATGGGGTGAAAAACTGTTTTTT.

In its sample, this clone was seen a few times. A far larger clone differs by one base, so this is likely a read error. The rearrangement links TRBV7-8 to TRBJ1-1; D is unclear. The CDR3 has 13 amino acids. The V end was cut by 2 bases, the J end by 3 bases, with 7 bases between. Germline CDR1 and CDR2: SGHVS and FQNEAQ. As DNA, the CDR3 is TGTGCCAGCAGCTTAAGGCGGGACACTGAAGCTTTCTTT. Translating it yields CASSLRRDTEAFF.

The chain carries TRBV6-5 and TRBJ1-5; no definite D call. CDR1 MNHEY and CDR2 SVGAGI come from the germline V gene. This CDR3 contains 14 residues. V lost 5 bases to trimming and J lost 4 bases, with 12 bases between them. CDR3 DNA: TGTGCCAGCAGTCCAGAGTTGGGGAATCAGCCCCAGCATTTT. Translated: CASSPELGNQPQHF.

The J gene is TRBJ2-3, the V gene TRBV7-9; no reliable D call. Between the trimmed V and J ends, which lost 3 bases and 1 base, there was a span of 11 bases. Germline CDR1 is SEHNR and CDR2 is FQNEAQ (reference sequence). There are 15 residues in the CDR3. CDR3 region: CASSFRGLGTDTQYF. The CDR3 DNA reads as TGTGCCAGCAGCTTTCGCGGTCTCGGCACAGATACGCAGTATTTT.

This clone was recorded a few times. This chain uses TRBV10-3 with TRBJ2-1; the D call may be TRBD1 or TRBD2 (5 bases each). Germline V lookup: CDR1 ENHRY, CDR2 SYGVKD. V was pared by 6 bases and J by 2 bases, with 11 bases between. The CDR3 has 14 amino acids. CDR3 DNA sequence: TGTGCCATCAGCCGGGACCGAGCCTACAATGAGCAGTTCTTC. This encodes CAISRDRAYNEQFF.

V and J are TRBV2 and TRBJ1-4; TRBD1 matches at 10 bases. The CDR3 is 15 amino acids. V trimming: 5 bases; J trimming: 8 bases; junction bases outside the gene matches: 8. Germline-derived CDR1 and CDR2 are SNHLY and FYNNEI. The CDR3 DNA sequence: TGTGCCAGCAGTAATCCGGGACAGGGGAGGGAAAAACTGTTTTTT. Amino acids: CASSNPGQGREKLFF.

The V and J genes are TRBV29-1 and TRBJ2-5; 7 bases line up with TRBD2. J gave up 5 bases and V 3 bases, and 6 bases lay outside the gene matches. This CDR3 contains 13 residues. The V gene's germline CDR1 is SQVTM and CDR2 ANQGSEA. The CDR3 DNA follows: TGCAGCGTTGAGGAAAGCGGGACGGAGACCCAGTACTTC. This gives the protein CSVEESGTETQYF. The entire variable domain, with the rest obtained from reference TRBV29-1 and TRBJ2-5, is as follows: SAVISQKPSRDICQRGTSLTIQCQVDSQVTMMFWYRQQPGQSLTLIATANQGSEATYESGFVIDKFPISRPNLTFSTLTVSNMSPEDSSIYLCSVEESGTETQYFGPGTRLLVL.

The sample holds many counts of this clone. DNA of the CDR3: TGCGCCAGCAGCTCCGTAGGGCCAGGAGAGACCCAGTACTTC. Its translation: CASSSVGPGETQYF. This chain connects TRBV5-1 to TRBJ2-5; D is unclear. Germline V gene data show CDR1 as SGHRS and CDR2 as YFSETQ. The CDR3 totals 14 residues. Between the trimmed V and J ends, which lost 3 bases and 4 bases, there was a span of 13 bases. The full variable domain, with the rest looked up from reference TRBV5-1 and TRBJ2-5, is KAGVTQTPRYLIKTRGQQVTLSCSPISGHRSVSWYQQTPGQGLQFLFEYFSETQRNKGNFPGRFSGRQFSNSRSEMNVSTLELGDSALYLCASSSVGPGETQYFGPGTRLLVL.

On this clone: Since a much larger clone is just one base distant, this may be a read error. The same CDR3 can be traced to other DNA sequences in this sample. The chain carries TRBV7-9 and TRBJ1-2, with 7 bases aligning to TRBD1. V was pared by 5 bases and J by 4 bases, with 1 base of the junction left unmatched. Germline V lookup: CDR1 SEHNR, CDR2 FQNEAQ (reference sequence). The CDR3 spans 12 residues. The CDR3 reads CASSRDSYGYTF. Here the CDR3 DNA reads TGTGCCAGCAGCAGGGACAGCTATGGCTACACCTTC. Based on the CDR3 plus reference TRBV7-9 and TRBJ1-2, the full variable domain is DTGVSQNPRHKITKRGQNVTFRCDPISEHNRLYWYRQTLGQGPEFLTYFQNEAQLEKSRLLSDRFSAERPKGSFSTLEIQRTEQGDSAMYLCASSRDSYGYTFGSGTRLTVV.

The V call is TRBV28, the J call TRBJ2-7; D is undetermined. The CDR3 runs to 14 residues. Per germline, CDR1 MDHEN and CDR2 SYDVKM. With 2 bases removed from V and 5 bases from J, the gap between germline ends came to 13 bases. The CDR3 region is CASSLIGYGNEQYF. In DNA, the CDR3 is TGTGCCAGCAGTTTAATTGGGTATGGGAACGAGCAGTACTTC. Together with reference TRBV28 and TRBJ2-7, the CDR3 gives the full variable domain: DVKVTQSSRYLVKRTGEKVFLECVQDMDHENMFWYRQDPGLGLRLIYFSYDVKMKEKGDIPEGYSVSREKKERFSLILESASTNQTSMYLCASSLIGYGNEQYFGPGTRLTVT.

CDR3 coding DNA: TGTGCCAGCAGCCTAGGGGGGGCGTTCGTTGGTGAGCAGTTCTTC. Its protein product is CASSLGGAFVGEQFF. The rearrangement joins TRBV6-6 to TRBJ2-1; TRBD2 is a possible D gene (7 bases). V gave up 6 bases and J gave up 9 bases, with 21 bases separating them. The CDR3 is made up of 15 amino acids. Germline values: CDR1 MNHNY, CDR2 SVGAGI (reference sequence).

The sample holds many counts of this clone. The chain recombines TRBV4-3 with TRBJ2-7; 9 nucleotides align to TRBD2. Germline CDR1 and CDR2: LGHNA and YSLEER. This CDR3 has 16 amino acids. With V trimmed by 4 bases and J by 3 bases, 10 bases remained unmatched. CDR3 bases: TGCGCCAGCAGCCTGCCCGGGACTAGCCTCTACTACGAGCAGTACTTC. This sequence encodes CASSLPGTSLYYEQYF.

The chain employs TRBV6-6 and TRBJ1-1; tentatively, D is TRBD1 (5 bases). The V end was cut by 0 bases, the J end by 5 bases, with 7 bases between. CDR1 is MNHNY and CDR2 is SVGAGI in the germline V gene (reference sequence). The CDR3 has 13 amino acids. The DNA for the CDR3 is TGTGCCAGCAGTTACTCAAGGGGTACTGAAGCTTTCTTT. This encodes CASSYSRGTEAFF.

This chain connects TRBV5-1 to TRBJ2-1, with a tentative D call TRBD2 (5 bases). Trimming cost V 1 base and J 0 bases, with 11 bases left between them. From germline, CDR1 is SGHRS and CDR2 YFSETQ. This CDR3 has 16 residues. The CDR3 DNA reads as TGCGCCAGCAGCTTGAGGGCGGGCTCCTCCTACAATGAGCAGTTCTTC. Translation: CASSLRAGSSYNEQFF.